This T cell receptor beta chain was captured in a study of regulatory T cells in long-lasting Graves disease. The study's findings and limits: Preferential use of TRBV28, TRBJ1-2 and TRBJ2-5 was seen in persistent disease.

Libraries of TCR beta came from iRepertoire HTBI primers plus Arm-PCR of CDR3 regions. TCRdb called the multiplex PCR reads again in MiXCR, with one record for every CDR3 protein. This table holds about 460,000 distinct CDR3 sequences, 14% found once. This clonotype turned up a few times. The target antigen is unknown. V was clipped by 0 bases and J by 2 bases, with 7 bases between them. CDR3 length: 14 amino acids. Germline V gives CDR1 KGHSH, CDR2 LQKENI. Noted time point: newly diagnosed GD, antithyroid drugs for less than 3 months. The authors made the TCR library using RNA they extracted from PBMCs. This sample was shared with a second study, whose subject was T cells in Graves' hyperthyroidism and ophthalmopathy. As that study records: Newly diagnosed hyperthyroidism patients aged 18 to 65 years had disease lasting under 2 months.

This receptor was identified in a woman aged 45-60 years with Graves disease. The V call is TRBV18, the J call TRBJ2-5, with D possibly TRBD1 on 5 matching bases. Material: peripheral blood mononuclear cells (PBMCs), obtained at new diagnosis, from a patient treated with antithyroid drugs. CDR3 DNA sequence: TGTGCCAGCTCACCACCGACAGTTCAAGAGACCCAGTACTTC. This sequence encodes CASSPPTVQETQYF.